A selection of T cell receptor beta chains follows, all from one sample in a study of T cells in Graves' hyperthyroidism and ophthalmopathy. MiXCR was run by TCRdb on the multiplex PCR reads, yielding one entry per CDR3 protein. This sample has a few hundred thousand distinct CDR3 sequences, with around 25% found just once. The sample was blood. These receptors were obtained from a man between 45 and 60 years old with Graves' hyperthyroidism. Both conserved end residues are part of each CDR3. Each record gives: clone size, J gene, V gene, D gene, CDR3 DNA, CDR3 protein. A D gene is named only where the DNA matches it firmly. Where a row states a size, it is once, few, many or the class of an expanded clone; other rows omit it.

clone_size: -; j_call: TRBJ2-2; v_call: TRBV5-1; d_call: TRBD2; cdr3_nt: TGCGCCAGCAGTTGGACTAGCGGGAACACGGGCACCGGGGAGCTGTTTTTT; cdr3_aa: CASSWTSGNTGTGELFF
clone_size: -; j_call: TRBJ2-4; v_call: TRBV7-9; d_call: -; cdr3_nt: TGTGCCAGCAGCTTAACAGCGGAAGCCAAAAACATTCAGTACTTC; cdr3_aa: CASSLTAEAKNIQYF
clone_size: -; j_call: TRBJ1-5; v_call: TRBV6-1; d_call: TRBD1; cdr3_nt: TGTGCCAGCAGCCTGGACAGGGAAGCTCCTGAGGGCAATCAGCCCCAGCATTTT; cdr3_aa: CASSLDREAPEGNQPQHF
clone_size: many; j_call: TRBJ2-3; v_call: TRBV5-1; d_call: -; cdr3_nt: TGCGCCAGCAGCTTGGCGGAGCGGACGACCTTCACAGATACGCAGTATTTT; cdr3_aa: CASSLAERTTFTDTQYF
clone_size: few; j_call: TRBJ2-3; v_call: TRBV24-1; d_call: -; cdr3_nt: TGTGCCACCAGTAGCACAGTAGGCACAGATACGCAGTATTTT; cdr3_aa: CATSSTVGTDTQYF
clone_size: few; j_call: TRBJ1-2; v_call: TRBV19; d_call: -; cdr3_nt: TGTGCCAGTAGTATACCGGACAGCGAGCTCTATGGCTACACCTTC; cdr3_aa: CASSIPDSELYGYTF
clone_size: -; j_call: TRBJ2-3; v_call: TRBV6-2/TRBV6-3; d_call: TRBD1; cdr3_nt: TGTGCCAGCACCCCGTGGGGACAGCTAGTGGATACGCAGTATTTT; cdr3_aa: CASTPWGQLVDTQYF
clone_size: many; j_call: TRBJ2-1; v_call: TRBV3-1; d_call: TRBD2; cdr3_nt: TGTGCCAGCAGCCAAGCCCGGCGTCTAGCGGGAGGGAATGAGCAGTTCTTC; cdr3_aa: CASSQARRLAGGNEQFF
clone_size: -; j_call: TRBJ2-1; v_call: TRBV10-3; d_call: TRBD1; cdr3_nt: TGTGCCATCAGAACGGACAGGGGGAACAATGAGCAGTTCTTC; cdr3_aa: CAIRTDRGNNEQFF
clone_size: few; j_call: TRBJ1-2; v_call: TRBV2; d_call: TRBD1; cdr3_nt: TGTGCCAGCAGTGGGACAGGGTTATTGGGTGGCTACACCTTC; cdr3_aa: CASSGTGLLGGYTF
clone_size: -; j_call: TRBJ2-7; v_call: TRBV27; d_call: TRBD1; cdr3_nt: TGTGCCAGCAGTGGACTGACAGGGCGCAACGACGAGCAGTACTTC; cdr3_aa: CASSGLTGRNDEQYF
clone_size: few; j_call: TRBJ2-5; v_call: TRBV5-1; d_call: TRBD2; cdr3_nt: TGCGCCAGCAGCCAGGGACTAGCGGGAGCCCAAGAGACCCAGTACTTC; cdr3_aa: CASSQGLAGAQETQYF
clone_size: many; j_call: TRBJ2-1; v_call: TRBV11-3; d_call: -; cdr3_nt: TGTGCCAGCAGCTCGCAGAATGAGCAGTTCTTC; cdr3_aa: CASSSQNEQFF
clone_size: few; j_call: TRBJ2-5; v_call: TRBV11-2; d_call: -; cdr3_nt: TGTGCCAGCAGCGACAAGACCCGAGGAGGAGAGACCCAGTACTTC; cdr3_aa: CASSDKTRGGETQYF
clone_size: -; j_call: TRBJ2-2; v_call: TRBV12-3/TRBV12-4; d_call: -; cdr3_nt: TGTGCCAGCAGCTCGGGACACCCGGAGGAGCTGTTTTTT; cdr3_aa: CASSSGHPEELFF
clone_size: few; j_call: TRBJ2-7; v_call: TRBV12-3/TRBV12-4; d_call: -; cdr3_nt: TGTGCCAGCAGTTTCGGGACAAGGTTATACGAGCAGTACTTC; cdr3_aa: CASSFGTRLYEQYF
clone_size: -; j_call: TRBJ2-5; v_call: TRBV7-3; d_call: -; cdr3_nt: TGTGCCAGCAGTCAGACAGTACAAGAGACCCAGTACTTC; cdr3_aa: CASSQTVQETQYF
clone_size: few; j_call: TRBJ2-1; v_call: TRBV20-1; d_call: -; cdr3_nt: TGCAGTATCGGGGATCCCGACAATGAGCAGTTCTTC; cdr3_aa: CSIGDPDNEQFF
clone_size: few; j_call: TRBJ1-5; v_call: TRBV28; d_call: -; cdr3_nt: TGTGCCAGCAGTCTCGGGGCAGTTTATCAGCCCCAGCATTTT; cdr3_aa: CASSLGAVYQPQHF
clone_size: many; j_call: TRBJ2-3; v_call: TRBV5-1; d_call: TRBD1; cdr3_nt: TGCGCCAGCAGCCCCGGGACAGCAACAGATACGCAGTATTTT; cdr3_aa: CASSPGTATDTQYF
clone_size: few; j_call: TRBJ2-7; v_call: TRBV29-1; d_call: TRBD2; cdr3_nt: TGCAGCGTTGAAGCGCTAGCGGGAGGCGAGCAGTACTTC; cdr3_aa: CSVEALAGGEQYF
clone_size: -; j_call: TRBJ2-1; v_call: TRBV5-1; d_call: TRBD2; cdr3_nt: TGCGCCAGCAGCTTTAGCGGGAGGTTATCCTACAATGAGCAGTTCTTC; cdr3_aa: CASSFSGRLSYNEQFF
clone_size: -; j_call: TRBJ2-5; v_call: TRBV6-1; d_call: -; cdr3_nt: TGTGCCAGCAGGCTCGGGACCCAAGAGACCCAGTACTTC; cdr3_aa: CASRLGTQETQYF
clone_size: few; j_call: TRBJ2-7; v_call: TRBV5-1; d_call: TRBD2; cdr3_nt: TGCGCCAGCAGCCAGGGACTAGCGCTGAACTACGAGCAGTACTTC; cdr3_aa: CASSQGLALNYEQYF
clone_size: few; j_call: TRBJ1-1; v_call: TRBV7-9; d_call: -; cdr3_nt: TGTGCCAGCAGCCAGACCATTAACACTGAAGCTTTCTTT; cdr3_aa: CASSQTINTEAFF
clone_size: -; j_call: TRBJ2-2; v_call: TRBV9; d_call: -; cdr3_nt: TGTGCCAGCAGCGTAGACGCGGGGGCTGAAGGGGAGCTGTTTTTT; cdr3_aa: CASSVDAGAEGELFF
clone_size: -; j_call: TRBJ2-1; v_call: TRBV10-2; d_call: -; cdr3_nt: TGCGCCAGCAGTGTAAGCGGAGGAAACAATGAGCAGTTCTTC; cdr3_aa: CASSVSGGNNEQFF
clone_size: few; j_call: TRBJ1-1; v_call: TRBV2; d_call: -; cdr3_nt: TGTGCCAGCAGTGCGGGGCCAACTGGGAACACTGAAGCTTTCTTT; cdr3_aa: CASSAGPTGNTEAFF
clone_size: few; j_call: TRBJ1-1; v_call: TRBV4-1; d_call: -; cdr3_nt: TGCGCCAGCAGCCAAGAGGGGGGAGGGAACACTGAAGCTTTCTTT; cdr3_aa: CASSQEGGGNTEAFF
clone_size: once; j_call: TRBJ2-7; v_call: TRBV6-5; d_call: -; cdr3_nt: TGTGCCAGCAGCTACTACCGGGCAGGGAGCTACGAGCAGTACTTC; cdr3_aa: CASSYYRAGSYEQYF
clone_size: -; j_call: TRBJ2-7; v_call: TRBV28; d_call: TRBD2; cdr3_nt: TGTGCCAGCAGTTTATTACCTGGCGGGAGGGCCCAAGAGCAGTACTTC; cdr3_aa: CASSLLPGGRAQEQYF
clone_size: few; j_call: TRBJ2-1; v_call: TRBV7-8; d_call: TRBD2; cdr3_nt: TGTGCCAGCGGGACTAGCTACAATGAGCAGTTCTTC; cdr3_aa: CASGTSYNEQFF
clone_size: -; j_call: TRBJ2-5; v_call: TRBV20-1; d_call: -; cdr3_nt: TGCGGGGACCAGGGTGTGGCCCAAGAGACCCAGTACTTC; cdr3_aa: CGDQGVAQETQYF
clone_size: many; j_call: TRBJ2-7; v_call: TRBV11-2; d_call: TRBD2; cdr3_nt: TGTGCCAGCAGCTTATTCGCGGGGGACGGCGGCTACGAGCAGTACTTC; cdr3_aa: CASSLFAGDGGYEQYF
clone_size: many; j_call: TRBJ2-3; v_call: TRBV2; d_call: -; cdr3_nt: TGTGCCAGCATCGAGGACAGCACAGATACGCAGTATTTT; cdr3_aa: CASIEDSTDTQYF
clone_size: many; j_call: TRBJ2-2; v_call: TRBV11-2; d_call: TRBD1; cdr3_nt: TGTGCCAGCAGACGACAGGGGACCGGGGAGCTGTTTTTT; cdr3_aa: CASRRQGTGELFF
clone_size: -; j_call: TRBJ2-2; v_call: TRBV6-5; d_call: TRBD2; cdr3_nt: TGTGCCAGCAGTTATGTTAAGCGGGGGGCTCACCGGGAGCTGTTTTTT; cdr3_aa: CASSYVKRGAHRELFF
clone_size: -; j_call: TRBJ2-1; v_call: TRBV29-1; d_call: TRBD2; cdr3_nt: TGCAGCGTTGCTAGCGGGAGCTCCTACAATGAGCAGTTCTTC; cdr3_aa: CSVASGSSYNEQFF
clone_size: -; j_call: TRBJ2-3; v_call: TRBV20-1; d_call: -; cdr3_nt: TGCAGTGCTAGAGATCTGGTGGCCACCGCCCCAGATACGCAGTATTTT; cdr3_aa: CSARDLVATAPDTQYF
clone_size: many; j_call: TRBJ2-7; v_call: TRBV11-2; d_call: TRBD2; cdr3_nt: TGTGCCAGCAGCCCGCGGACTAGGCGGGGATACGAGCAGTACTTC; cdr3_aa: CASSPRTRRGYEQYF
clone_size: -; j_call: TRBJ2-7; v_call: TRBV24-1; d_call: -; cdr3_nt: TGTGCCACCAGTGATTCAGCGGAGGAAGCCTACGAGCAGTACTTC; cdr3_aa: CATSDSAEEAYEQYF
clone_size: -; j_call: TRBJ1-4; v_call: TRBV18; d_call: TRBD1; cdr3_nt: TGTGCCAGCTCGCCGGGACAGGGAATTGAAAAACTGTTTTTT; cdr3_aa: CASSPGQGIEKLFF
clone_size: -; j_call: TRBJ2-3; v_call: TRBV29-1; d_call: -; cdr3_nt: TGCAGCGTTGGACTGGGAAGTAGCACAGATACGCAGTATTTT; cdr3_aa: CSVGLGSSTDTQYF
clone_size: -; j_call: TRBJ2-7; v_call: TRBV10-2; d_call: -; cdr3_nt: TGCGCCAGCAGTGAGAGGTCGGGGCTAAAAACCTACGAGCAGTACTTC; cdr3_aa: CASSERSGLKTYEQYF
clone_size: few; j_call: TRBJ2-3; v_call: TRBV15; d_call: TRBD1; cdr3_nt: TGTGCCACCAGCACGGGGACAGGGGGAACAGATACGCAGTATTTT; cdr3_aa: CATSTGTGGTDTQYF
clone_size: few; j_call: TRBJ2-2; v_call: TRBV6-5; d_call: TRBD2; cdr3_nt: TGTGCCAGCAGTTACTCGGTCCGGACTAGACAACACCGGGAGCTGTTTTTT; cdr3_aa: CASSYSVRTRQHRELFF
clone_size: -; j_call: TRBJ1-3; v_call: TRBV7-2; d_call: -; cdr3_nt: TGTGCCAGCAGTTGGGGGGCCTCTGGAAACACCATATATTTT; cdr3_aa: CASSWGASGNTIYF
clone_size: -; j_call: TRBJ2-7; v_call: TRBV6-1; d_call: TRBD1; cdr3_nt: TGTGCCAGCAGCCCCTCTACAGGGGTTAACGTCTACGAGCAGTACTTC; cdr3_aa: CASSPSTGVNVYEQYF
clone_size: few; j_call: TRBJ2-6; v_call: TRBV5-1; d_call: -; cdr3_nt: TGCGCCAGCAGCGTCGGACAGAACTCTGGGGCCAACGTCCTGACTTTC; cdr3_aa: CASSVGQNSGANVLTF
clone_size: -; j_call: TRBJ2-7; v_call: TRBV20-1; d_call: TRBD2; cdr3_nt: TGCAGTGCTACCAGACTAGCCTCCTACGAGCAGTACTTC; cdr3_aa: CSATRLASYEQYF
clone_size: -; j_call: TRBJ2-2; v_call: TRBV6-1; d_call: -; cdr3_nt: TGTGCCAGCAGTGAGATGGAGGGGAACACCGGGGAGCTGTTTTTT; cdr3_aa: CASSEMEGNTGELFF
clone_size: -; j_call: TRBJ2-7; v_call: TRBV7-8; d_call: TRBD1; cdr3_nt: TGTGCCAGCAGCCAGGGACAGGCAGACTACGAGCAGTACTTC; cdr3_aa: CASSQGQADYEQYF
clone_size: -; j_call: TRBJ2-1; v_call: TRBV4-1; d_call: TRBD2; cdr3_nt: TGCGCCAGCGGCGCAAGCGGGAGATTCAATGAGCAGTTCTTC; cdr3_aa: CASGASGRFNEQFF
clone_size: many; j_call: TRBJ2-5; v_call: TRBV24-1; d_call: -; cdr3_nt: TGTGCCACCAGTGAAGGGCAGGGGCCTCAAGAGACCCAGTACTTC; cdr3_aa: CATSEGQGPQETQYF
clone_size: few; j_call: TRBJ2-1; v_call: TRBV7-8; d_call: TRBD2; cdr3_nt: TGTGCCAGCAGCTTGAGACTAGCGGGAGGGCCGGTCTACAATGAGCAGTTCTTC; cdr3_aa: CASSLRLAGGPVYNEQFF
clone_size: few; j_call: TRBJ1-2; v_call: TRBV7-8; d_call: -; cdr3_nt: TGTGCCAGCAGCTTCAGAGTCCAGAGTGGAGCTATGGGGAGCTACACCTTC; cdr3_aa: CASSFRVQSGAMGSYTF
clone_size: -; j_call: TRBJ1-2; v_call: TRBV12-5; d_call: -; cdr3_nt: TGTGCTAGTGGTTTGGTTTTTCCCTATGGCTACACCTTC; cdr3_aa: CASGLVFPYGYTF
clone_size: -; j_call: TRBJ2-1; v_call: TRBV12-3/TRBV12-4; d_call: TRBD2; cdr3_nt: TGTGCCAGCAGTTTGGTGCCCAGCGGGAGGGCCGTGCAGTTCTTC; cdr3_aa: CASSLVPSGRAVQFF
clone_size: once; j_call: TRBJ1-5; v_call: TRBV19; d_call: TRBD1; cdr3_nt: TGTGCCAGTAGTATCGGGGGACAGGGGGCTCAGCCCCAGCATTTT; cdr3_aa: CASSIGGQGAQPQHF